This TCR beta chain was found in a study of CD8 T cells in Susac syndrome. Those who served as multiple sclerosis controls were treatment-naive patients with stable or active relapsing-remitting disease. With random hexamers, about 0.45 to 1 ug RNA was reverse transcribed. TCRdb reprocessed the immunoSEQ multiplex PCR reads via MiXCR and lists one record per CDR3 protein. Among around 300,000 distinct CDR3 sequences, 65% to 90% were seen once, and the ten largest hold 0.21%. The V gene's germline CDR1 is WNHNN and CDR2 SYGVQD (reference sequence). This CDR3 region has 14 residues. After removal of 9 bases from V and 4 bases from J, the junction contained 8 bases not matched to a gene.

The sequence was collected from a human donor with multiple sclerosis. Sequencing used CD8+ T cells from PBMCs. The chain employs TRBV10-1 and TRBJ1-5, with 8 positions matching TRBD1. The CDR3 DNA sequence: TGCGCCAGGGGTGACAGGGGCGGGAATCAGCCCCAGCATTTT. Encoded protein: CARGDRGGNQPQHF.